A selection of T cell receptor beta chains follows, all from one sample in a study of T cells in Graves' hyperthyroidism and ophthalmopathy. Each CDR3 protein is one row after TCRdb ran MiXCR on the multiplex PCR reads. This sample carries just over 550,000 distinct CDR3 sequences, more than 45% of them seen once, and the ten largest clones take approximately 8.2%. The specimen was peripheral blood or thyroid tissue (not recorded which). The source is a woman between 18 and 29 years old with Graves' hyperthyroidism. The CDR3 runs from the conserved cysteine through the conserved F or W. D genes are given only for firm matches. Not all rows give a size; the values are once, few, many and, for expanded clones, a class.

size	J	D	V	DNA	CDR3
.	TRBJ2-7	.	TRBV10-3	TGTGCCAGCAGTGGCAGGGCCTCCGAGCAGTACTTC	CASSGRASEQYF
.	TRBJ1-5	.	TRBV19	TGTGCCAGTAGTATCGGAAGGCCCTATAGCAATCAGCCCCAGCATTTT	CASSIGRPYSNQPQHF
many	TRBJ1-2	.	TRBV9	TGTGCCAGCAGCGTAGATAAGAGAGATGGCTACACCTTC	CASSVDKRDGYTF
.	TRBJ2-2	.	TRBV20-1	TGCAGTGCAGCCGGGACCGCAAAGACCGGGGAGCTGTTTTTT	CSAAGTAKTGELFF
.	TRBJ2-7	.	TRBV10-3	TGTGCCAGCAGCCGGGATTTATCTGTCGAGCAGTACTTC	CASSRDLSVEQYF
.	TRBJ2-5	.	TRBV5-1	TGCGCTTACGGCGAGACCCAGTACTTC	CAYGETQYF
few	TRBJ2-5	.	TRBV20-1	TGCAGTGCTAGAACCAACACAGGGAGCGAAGAGACCCAGTACTTC	CSARTNTGSEETQYF
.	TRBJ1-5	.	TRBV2	TGTGCCATTACAGGGACCAATCAGCCCCAGCATTTT	CAITGTNQPQHF
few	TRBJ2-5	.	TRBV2	TGTGCCAGCAGTCTAACCCGGGGCGGTCAAGAGACCCAGTACTTC	CASSLTRGGQETQYF
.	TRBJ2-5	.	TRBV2	TGTGCCAGCAGTGGTCGTGGGGACCAAGAGACCCAGTACTTC	CASSGRGDQETQYF
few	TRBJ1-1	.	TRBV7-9	TGTGCCAGCAGCTTGATCCAGGGAATGAACACTGAAGCTTTCTTT	CASSLIQGMNTEAFF
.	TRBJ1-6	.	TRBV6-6	TGTGCCAGCAGTCAGACAGGAGATAATTCACCCCTCCACTTT	CASSQTGDNSPLHF
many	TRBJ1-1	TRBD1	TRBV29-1	TGCAGCGTAGAAATTACAGGGGACACTGAAGCTTTCTTT	CSVEITGDTEAFF
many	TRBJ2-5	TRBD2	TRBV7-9	TGTGCCAGCAGCCAAGCGGGATGGGGGAGCGAGACCCAGTACTTC	CASSQAGWGSETQYF
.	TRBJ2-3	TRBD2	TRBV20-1	TGCAGTGCTCCCAGTCCGGGGGGAGGTTGGACAGATACGCAGTATTTT	CSAPSPGGGWTDTQYF
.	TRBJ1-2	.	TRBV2	TGTGCCAGCAGTTCCCTACAGGGTAGGCATGGCTACACCTTC	CASSSLQGRHGYTF
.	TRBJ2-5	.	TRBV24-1	TGTGCCACCAGTGCCGGGGGCCGAGAGACCCAGTACTTC	CATSAGGRETQYF
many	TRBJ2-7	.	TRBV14	TGTGCCAGCAGCCGCCTCCGCGAGCAGTACTTC	CASSRLREQYF
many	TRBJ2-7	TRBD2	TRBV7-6	TGTGCCAGCAGCCCCGGGACTAGCGGGCCCTACGAGCAGTACTTC	CASSPGTSGPYEQYF
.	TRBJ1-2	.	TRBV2	TGTGCCAGCAGTGAGCGGGACGGGAGAGGCTACACCTTC	CASSERDGRGYTF
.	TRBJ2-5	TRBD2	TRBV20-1	TGCAGTGCGCAAAGCGGGAGATCTGTGGAGACCCAGTACTTC	CSAQSGRSVETQYF
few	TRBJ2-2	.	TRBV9	TGTGCCAGCAGCGTAGATGGCGGGACCGGGGAGCTGTTTTTT	CASSVDGGTGELFF
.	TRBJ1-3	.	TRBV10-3	TGTGCCATCAGTGACGGGACCTCTGGAAACACCATATATTTT	CAISDGTSGNTIYF
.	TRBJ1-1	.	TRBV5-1	TGCGCCAGCGGCGTCATGAACACTGAAGCTTTCTTT	CASGVMNTEAFF
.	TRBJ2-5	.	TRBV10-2	TGTGCCAGCAGTCCGATTACGGGTCTTCAAGAGACCCAGTACTTC	CASSPITGLQETQYF
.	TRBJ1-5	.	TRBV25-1	TGTGCCAGCAGCATGTACAGGAATAGCAATCAGCCCCAGCATTTT	CASSMYRNSNQPQHF
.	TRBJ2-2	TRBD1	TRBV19	TGTGCCAGTAGTATTGAGGGACAGATCAACACCGGGGAGCTGTTTTTT	CASSIEGQINTGELFF
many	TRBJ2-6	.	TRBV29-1	TGCAGCGTTGTTTTAGGGACACCTGAAAGCTCTGGGGCCAACGTCCTGACTTTC	CSVVLGTPESSGANVLTF
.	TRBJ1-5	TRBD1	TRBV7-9	TGTGCCAGCAGCCTACAGGGGATGGGCAATCAGCCCCAGCATTTT	CASSLQGMGNQPQHF
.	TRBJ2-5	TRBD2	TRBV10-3	TGTGCCAGCAGCTCCGGACTAGCGGAAGGGACCCAGTACTTC	CASSSGLAEGTQYF
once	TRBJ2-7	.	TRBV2	TGTGCCAGCAGTTACGTGGGGCTGTCTCACGAGCAGTACTTC	CASSYVGLSHEQYF
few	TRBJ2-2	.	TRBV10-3	TGTGCCATCAGTGAGTCGAGGGCTGGCACCGGGGAGCTGTTTTTT	CAISESRAGTGELFF
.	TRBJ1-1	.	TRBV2	TGTGCCAGCAGTGAAGGGGGGGGGCAGTACACTGAAGCTTTCTTT	CASSEGGGQYTEAFF
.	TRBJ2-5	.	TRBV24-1	TGTGCCACCAGTGATTTTAGCCAGGGTTGGGAGACCCAGTACTTC	CATSDFSQGWETQYF
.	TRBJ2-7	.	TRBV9	TGTGCCAGCAGAGGCAGGGGCCGCTCCTACGAGCAGTACTTC	CASRGRGRSYEQYF
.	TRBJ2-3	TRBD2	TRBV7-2	TGTGCCAGCAGCTTATCGGCGGGAGGGCAGGGAGATACGCAGTATTTT	CASSLSAGGQGDTQYF
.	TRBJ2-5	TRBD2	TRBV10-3	TGTGCCATCAGCTCTACTAGCGGCCGGACCCAGTACTTC	CAISSTSGRTQYF
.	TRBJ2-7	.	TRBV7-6	TGTGCCAGCAGCAGAGGAGAAAGGAGCTCCTACGAGCAGTACTTC	CASSRGERSSYEQYF
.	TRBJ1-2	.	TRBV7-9	TGTGCCAGCAGCTTCTCTACAGGGCCCGGGGGTGGCTACACCTTC	CASSFSTGPGGGYTF